A selection of T cell receptor beta chains follows, all from one sample in a study of shared clonotypes between healthy human individuals. Clones were read by immunoSEQ multiplex PCR, and TCRdb kept only the in-frame ones, dropping some. The sample lists about 800,000 clones, roughly 96% occurring once. The sample comprised naive CD8+ T cells sorted from blood. These TCRs come from a man younger than 40 in good health. Both conserved end residues are part of each CDR3. The order of the fields is CDR3 protein, V gene.

cdr3_aa: CASSNPMGLEQFF; v_call: TRBV27
cdr3_aa: CASSLEGLAGYNEQFF; v_call: TRBV7-6
cdr3_aa: CASSWGPTYEQYF; v_call: TRBV5-1
cdr3_aa: CASSPFGLETQYF; v_call: TRBV14
cdr3_aa: CASTPVRQRNQPQHF; v_call: TRBV2
cdr3_aa: CASSLLIYTSDTQYF; v_call: TRBV28
cdr3_aa: CASSLSGSSYEQYF; v_call: TRBV4-2
cdr3_aa: CASGRGARTTEAFF; v_call: TRBV27
cdr3_aa: CASSYSWQRESYEQYF; v_call: TRBV6-6
cdr3_aa: CASSSKSPGLTTYEQYF; v_call: TRBV27
cdr3_aa: CATQQALYGYTF; v_call: TRBV25-1
cdr3_aa: CASSSDLAGAPGYEQYF; v_call: TRBV11-2
cdr3_aa: CASSPRTGGTEAFF; v_call: TRBV11-2
cdr3_aa: CSVSPFTGSIEVYEQFF; v_call: TRBV29-1
cdr3_aa: CASATGGLNIQYF; v_call: TRBV11-2
cdr3_aa: CASSTRQGSTDTQYF; v_call: TRBV5-1
cdr3_aa: CAITRSSGDYEQYF; v_call: TRBV10-3
cdr3_aa: CASSLEDGTVNTGELFF; v_call: TRBV7-9
cdr3_aa: CASSAEGLETDTQYF; v_call: TRBV9
cdr3_aa: CASSRDRVDYGYTF; v_call: TRBV27
cdr3_aa: CASSLTETQYF; v_call: TRBV7-8
cdr3_aa: CASSPGQGLQETQYF; v_call: TRBV18
cdr3_aa: CAWSVWEGAEAFF; v_call: TRBV30
cdr3_aa: CASSIRDRHTDTQYF; v_call: TRBV14
cdr3_aa: CAIDGEDRADGYTF; v_call: TRBV10-3
cdr3_aa: CASSLSGWDGYTF; v_call: TRBV27
cdr3_aa: CASSSGASGRWELFF; v_call: TRBV11-3
cdr3_aa: CASRAGTGEKVEQFF; v_call: TRBV21-1
cdr3_aa: CASSPYSSGSYEQYF; v_call: TRBV5-4
cdr3_aa: CASRAGDYEQYF; v_call: TRBV28
cdr3_aa: CASRGPGTSGRGTGELFF; v_call: TRBV2
cdr3_aa: CAIMGQGYGYEQYF; v_call: TRBV10-3
cdr3_aa: CASSTRTDEQYF; v_call: TRBV5-1
cdr3_aa: CATDPVGYETQYF; v_call: TRBV2
cdr3_aa: CANPQGGATDTQYF; v_call: TRBV5-6
cdr3_aa: CASSVAAEVELFF; v_call: TRBV9
cdr3_aa: CASSQDRVSGNTIYF; v_call: TRBV7-6
cdr3_aa: CASSQGMGEIPYNEQFF; v_call: TRBV4-1
cdr3_aa: CSVERQGRVGFEQYF; v_call: TRBV29-1
cdr3_aa: CASSGAYMSSYNEQFF; v_call: TRBV6-1
cdr3_aa: CASSPPEGPVGETQYF; v_call: TRBV5-4
cdr3_aa: CATSRDHLNEKLFF; v_call: TRBV15
cdr3_aa: CASSPKGHGLAKNIQYF; v_call: TRBV4-1
cdr3_aa: CASSQGVGETQYF; v_call: TRBV6-6
cdr3_aa: CASSLGVGEKLFF; v_call: TRBV7-9
cdr3_aa: CASSYRTGYGTDTQYF; v_call: TRBV27
cdr3_aa: CASSPQTGGVTGELFF; v_call: TRBV13
cdr3_aa: CASSRGRYDEQFF; v_call: TRBV28